This TCR beta chain was sequenced in a study of blood T cells in healthy people across ages. Study results and caveats: Compared with aged donors, long-lived donors showed fewer expanded clones, suggesting selection.

A sample-barcoded 5' primer and a J-beta primer mix were used in a second PCR of about 6 to 12 cycles. TCRdb called the 5' RACE reads again in MiXCR, with one record for every CDR3 protein. The sample records about 730,000 distinct CDR3 sequences, 35% to 45% being singletons. V was cut by 3 bases and J by 4 bases, with 9 bases left in between. The CDR3 is 12 amino acids. Germline V gene lookup returns CDR1 SQVTM and CDR2 ANQGSEA. To note about this clonotype: Its antigen is unknown.

Sequences were obtained from blood. This chain links TRBV29-1 with TRBJ1-2; D unresolved. The TCR sequence derives from a woman aged 55-69 years in good health. In DNA, the CDR3 is TGCAGCGTTGATGGGGTTGGCTATGGCTACACCTTC. It yields the protein CSVDGVGYGYTF.